These 8 T cell receptor beta chains share one sample of origin, sequenced in a study of cytomegalovirus exposure and HLA in healthy donors. Primers for the PCR totalled 60 Vbeta and 13 Jbeta. Method: immunoSEQ multiplex PCR; TCRdb's copy keeps in-frame clones and lacks some. Of under 150,000 clones in the sample, around 80% were seen once. Sequenced sample: PBMCs. The receptors come from a man aged 25-45 years in good health and CMV-seronegative.

V and J are TRBV7-2 and TRBJ2-5, with D perhaps TRBD2 (6 bases). There are 13 residues in the CDR3. Germline CDR1 SGHTA, CDR2 FQGNSA. V lost 5 bases and J 9 bases, leaving 16 bases between the germline ends. Written as DNA, the CDR3 is TGTGCCAGCAGCCCGAGGCAAGGGGAGGCCCAGTACTTC. This translates into CASSPRQGEAQYF. The whole variable domain, filled in from reference TRBV7-2 and TRBJ2-5, reads GAGVSQSPSNKVTEKGKDVELRCDPISGHTALYWYRQSLGQGLEFLIYFQGNSAPDKSGLPSDRFSAERTGGSVSTLTIQRTQQEDSAVYLCASSPRQGEAQYFGPGTRLLVL.

For this clone: At one end the junction does not follow the germline gene, possibly because of a read error. This sequence joins TRBV25-1 and TRBJ1-2, with 7 positions matching TRBD1. Per germline, CDR1 MGHDK and CDR2 SYGVNS. The CDR3 runs to 15 residues. CDR3 in amino acids: CASRPEGARGYGYPF. As DNA, the CDR3 is TGTGCCAGCAGGCCCGAGGGGGCGCGCGGCTATGGCTACCCCTTC.

The chain links TRBV6-5 to TRBJ2-7; the match to TRBD2 covers 7 bases. Unmatched junction bases numbered 4, after V lost 2 bases and J lost 6 bases. This CDR3 spans 13 amino acids. Looked up from germline, CDR1 is MNHEY and CDR2 is SVGAGI. CDR3 coding DNA: TGTGCCAGCAGTTACCTACCTAGCGGCGAGCAGTACTTC. Amino acid sequence: CASSYLPSGEQYF.

Within the sample, this clone is medium-sized (0.01 to 0.1%). V usage is TRBV6-5 and J usage is TRBJ2-2, with 7 nucleotides matching TRBD1. The CDR3 covers 15 residues. CDR1 and CDR2 from the germline V gene are MNHEY and SVGAGI. Trimming at V came to 5 bases and at J to 7 bases, leaving 10 bases not matched to a gene. CDR3 sequence reads: CASSTLDRDSGELFF. Written as DNA, the CDR3 is TGTGCCAGCAGTACCTTAGACAGGGATAGCGGGGAGCTGTTTTTT.

DNA of the CDR3: TGTGCCAGCAGCTTAGCAGGGGGGGTATCCTCTGGAAACACCATATATTTT. This translates into CASSLAGGVSSGNTIYF. The gene calls are TRBV7-6 and TRBJ1-3; D may be TRBD1 (6 bases). The CDR3 has 17 amino acids. Germline assignment: CDR1 SGHVS and CDR2 FNYEAQ. V was pared by 0 bases and J by 0 bases, with 12 bases between.

The CDR3 is CASSLDIVTADTQYF. The CDR3 DNA reads as TGTGCCAGCAGCTTAGATATTGTCACAGCAGATACGCAGTATTTT. The chain employs TRBV11-2 and TRBJ2-3; D not certain. Trimming removed 0 bases from V and 4 bases from J, with 11 bases in between. In germline, CDR1 is SGHAT, CDR2 FQNNGV. CDR3 length equals 15 residues.

V gene TRBV19 combines with J gene TRBJ2-6, with D possibly TRBD2 on 5 matching bases. V dropped 4 bases and J dropped 2 bases, with 9 bases sitting between them. This CDR3 spans 15 amino acids. The germline gives CDR1 LNHDA, CDR2 SQIVND (reference sequence). CDR3 bases: TGTGCCAGTAGTAAGGTCGGGACTGGGGCCAACGTCCTGACTTTC. Protein product: CASSKVGTGANVLTF.

This clone was detected only a few times. The J gene is TRBJ2-6, the V gene TRBV7-9, with a weak D call TRBD2 (6 bases). CDR1 and CDR2 from the germline V gene are SEHNR and FQNEAQ (reference sequence). The CDR3 is made up of 17 amino acids. V shed 5 bases and J shed 2 bases, with 16 bases lying between them. CDR3 sequence reads: CASSTRWDFAGANVLTF. DNA of the CDR3: TGTGCCAGCAGCACCCGATGGGACTTCGCTGGGGCCAACGTCCTGACTTTC.